Below are 30 T cell receptor beta chains sequenced from a single sample in a study of post-analysis software for immune sequencing data. Their cognate antigens are unknown. Study-wide findings and caveats: TRBV5-6, TRBV5-1 and TRBV20-1 were among 4 or 5 TRBV segments more frequent in patients than controls.

cDNA libraries of TCR beta carried unique molecular identifiers. MiXCR, run by TCRdb on the PCR reads, gives a single entry per CDR3 protein. Of about 820,000 distinct CDR3 sequences in the sample, approximately 50% were seen once. The sample consisted of blood. The receptors were gathered from a girl aged 10-17 years with multiple sclerosis.

The chain carries TRBV7-2 and TRBJ1-1; D is unresolved. The CDR3 consists of 13 residues. Germline V CDR1 and CDR2: SGHTA, FQGNSA. V lost 1 base and J 9 bases, leaving 12 bases between the germline ends. As DNA, the CDR3 is TGTGCCAGCAGCTTAGTAGGAGCTAAAAAAGCTTTCTTT. It yields the protein CASSLVGAKKAFF.

The chain links TRBV15 to TRBJ2-3; TRBD2 aligns across 9 bases. The V and J ends lost 2 bases and 5 bases, in that order; junction bases with no gene match: 5. Germline CDR1 LNHNV, CDR2 YYDKDF (reference sequence). This CDR3 spans 15 amino acids. The CDR3 here is CATSRLAGPQDTQYF. CDR3 nucleotides: TGTGCCACCAGCAGACTAGCGGGGCCCCAAGATACGCAGTATTTT.

CDR3 region: CAISESTETYGYTF. Here the CDR3 DNA reads TGTGCCATCAGTGAGTCGACAGAGACCTATGGCTACACCTTC. V is TRBV10-3 and J is TRBJ1-2; tentatively, D is TRBD1 (5 bases). Germline V gene data show CDR1 as ENHRY and CDR2 as SYGVKD. This CDR3 region has 14 residues. V was shortened by 0 bases and J by 4 bases, with 9 bases between the two germline ends.

There are a few counts of this clonotype. The J gene is TRBJ2-7, the V gene TRBV6-5, with a possible D match to TRBD1 (7 bases). V lost 5 bases, J lost 3 bases, and 17 bases lay in between. The germline gives CDR1 MNHEY, CDR2 SVGAGI. CDR3 length: 15 amino acids. This chain's CDR3 is CASSMRQGGLYEQYF. CDR3 sequence (DNA): TGTGCCAGCAGTATGAGACAGGGAGGACTCTACGAGCAGTACTTC.

This clonotype came up a few times. The CDR3: CASSPPQTASYYGYTF. The CDR3 DNA reads as TGTGCCAGCAGTCCCCCCCAGACAGCCAGCTACTATGGCTACACCTTC. The chain joins TRBV28 to TRBJ1-2, with D possibly TRBD1 on 5 matching bases. Trimming took 5 bases from V and 3 from J, leaving 19 bases between them. Looked up from germline, CDR1 is MDHEN and CDR2 is SYDVKM. CDR3 length equals 16 residues.

This rearrangement joins TRBV20-1 to TRBJ2-5; no clear D gene. V lost 3 bases and J 1 base, leaving 18 bases between the germline ends. The CDR3 spans 16 residues. Germline loops: CDR1 DFQATT, CDR2 SNEGSKA (reference sequence). DNA of the CDR3: TGCAGTGCTAGCCCCAAGGAGCGCTTCCTCCAAGAGACCCAGTACTTC. This sequence encodes CSASPKERFLQETQYF.

The table lists this clonotype with a few counts. The CDR3: CSVESRTGSAIYEQYF. DNA for the CDR3: TGCAGCGTTGAATCCCGGACAGGGAGCGCAATCTACGAGCAGTACTTC. This chain connects TRBV29-1 to TRBJ2-7; TRBD1 aligns across 8 bases. Germline CDR1 SQVTM, CDR2 ANQGSEA. The CDR3 sequence is 16 residues long. Germline trimming cut 2 bases from V and 3 bases from J; bases unmatched to any gene: 12.

Details on this clonotype: Sequence at one end of the junction differs from germline and may be a read error. The J gene is TRBJ2-1, the V gene TRBV7-7; D possibly corresponds to TRBD1 (5 bases). CDR1 and CDR2 from the germline V gene are SSHAT and FNYEAQ (reference sequence). This CDR3 comprises 15 residues. The chain's CDR3 is CASSLALGAYNEQFF. Here the CDR3 DNA reads TGTGCTAGCAGCTTAGCCCTAGGGGCCTACAATGAGCAGTTCTTC.

On this clonotype: One end of the junction varies from germline; a read error may be responsible. The chain combines TRBV3-1 with TRBJ2-7; D unresolved. The CDR3 is made up of 14 amino acids. The germline gives CDR1 LGHDT, CDR2 YNNKEL (reference sequence). CDR3 protein: CASSQTTVSYAQYF. In DNA form, the CDR3 reads TGTGCCAGCAGCCAAACCACAGTATCCTACGCGCAGTACTTC.

V gene TRBV20-1 combines with J gene TRBJ2-7; 10 bases are shared with TRBD1. CDR1 and CDR2 from the germline V gene are DFQATT and SNEGSKA (reference sequence). After removal of 6 bases from V and 0 bases from J, the junction contained 5 bases not matched to a gene. The length of the CDR3 is 14 residues. This chain's CDR3 is CSAETGGFSYEQYF. The CDR3 coding sequence is TGCAGTGCGGAGACAGGGGGCTTCTCCTACGAGCAGTACTTC.

The chain combines TRBV7-9 with TRBJ2-5; no clear D gene. The J call could be wrong; TRBJ2-7 is a better fit for the DNA end. This CDR3 is built from 14 residues. Germline V lookup: CDR1 SEHNR, CDR2 FQNEAQ (reference sequence). CDR3 in amino acids: CASSLGQHQNEQYF. The CDR3 nucleotides are TGTGCCAGCAGCTTGGGTCAGCACCAGAACGAGCAGTACTTC.

The chain carries TRBV6-5 and TRBJ2-3; D may match TRBD1 or TRBD2 (6 bases each). CDR3 length: 15 residues. V was pared by 4 bases and J by 4 bases, with 15 bases between. The germline gives CDR1 MNHEY, CDR2 SVGAGI. The CDR3 bases are TGTGCCAGCAGTTCCACGGGGGCCAGCCCAGATACGCAGTATTTT. Its protein product is CASSSTGASPDTQYF.

The V and J genes are TRBV20-1 and TRBJ2-1; 8 bases align to TRBD2. The CDR3 has 18 amino acids. V dropped 2 bases and J dropped 2; count of bases not matched to a gene: 14. Germline V lookup: CDR1 DFQATT, CDR2 SNEGSKA (reference sequence). The CDR3 spells CSARPPSPTSGTYNEQFF. Written as DNA, the CDR3 is TGCAGTGCTAGACCCCCTTCCCCCACTAGCGGTACCTACAATGAGCAGTTCTTC.

V is TRBV12-3 or TRBV12-4 and J is TRBJ1-1; 9 bases match TRBD1. The CDR3 is 15 amino acids. V shed 2 bases and J 3 bases; nucleotides not matched to a gene: 4. The CDR3 is CASSLYRGPDTEAFF. CDR3 coding DNA: TGTGCCAGCAGTTTATACAGGGGGCCCGACACTGAAGCTTTCTTT.

This clonotype was counted only a few times. This chain connects TRBV20-1 to TRBJ2-5, with 10 bases matching TRBD1. With the DNA end fitting TRBJ2-7 better, the J assignment may be wrong. The CDR3 runs 14 residues. Germline loops: CDR1 DFQATT, CDR2 SNEGSKA (reference sequence). The CDR3 bases are TGCAGTGCTCCCCCCCCGGGACAGGGGTACGAGCAGTACTTC. Its translation: CSAPPPGQGYEQYF.

The chain joins TRBV7-9 to TRBJ1-4; D is ambiguous. Germline V gene lookup returns CDR1 SEHNR and CDR2 FQNEAQ (reference sequence). This CDR3 contains 11 residues. The DNA for the CDR3 is TGTGCAGGAGGGAGTAATGAAAAACTGTTTTTT. This gives the protein CAGGSNEKLFF.

In regard to this clonotype: One end of the junction varies from germline; a read error may be responsible. V and J are TRBV29-1 and TRBJ2-7, with D hard to call. The CDR3 sequence is 13 residues long. Germline V gene data show CDR1 as SQVTM and CDR2 as ANQGSEA. CDR3 sequence reads: CSVGSGFSHEQYF. Written as DNA, the CDR3 is TGCAGCGTTGGCTCTGGATTCTCCCACGAGCAGTACTTC.

The rearrangement uses TRBV12-3 or TRBV12-4 and TRBJ2-5; 7 nucleotides match TRBD2. Matching the DNA end better, TRBJ2-7 makes the J call doubtful. The CDR3 has 15 amino acids. The CDR3 DNA sequence: TGTGCCAGCAGTTTAATAGCGGGCAGCTTCTACGAGCAGTACTTC. Its protein is CASSLIAGSFYEQYF.

This chain uses TRBV6-6 with TRBJ2-5, with 7 bases matching TRBD1. The last part of the DNA fits TRBJ2-7 better; the J call may be wrong. The germline CDR1 and CDR2 sequences are MNHNY and SVGAGI (reference sequence). The CDR3 contains 14 residues. The CDR3 nucleotides are TGTGCCAGCATGCGACAGGGACCGGGCTACGAGCAGTACTTC. Translating it yields CASMRQGPGYEQYF.

About this clonotype: One junction end does not reproduce the germline sequence, and a read error may be involved. The rearrangement links TRBV5-1 to TRBJ1-1; 7 bases agree with TRBD1. The CDR3 length is 14 residues. Germline CDR1 SGHRS, CDR2 YFSETQ. The CDR3 loop is CASSRRDSSTEAFF. The CDR3 DNA is TGCGCCAGCAGCCGACGGGACAGCTCCACTGAGGCTTTCTTT.

The chain couples TRBV11-2 to TRBJ1-2; 7 bases are a match to TRBD1. CDR1 is SGHAT and CDR2 is FQNNGV in the germline V gene. J gave up 5 bases and V 5 bases, and 11 bases lay outside the gene matches. This CDR3 is built from 15 residues. The DNA of the CDR3 is TGTGCCAGCAGCCTTGAAGGGACAGTAGTATATGGCTACACCTTC. It encodes CASSLEGTVVYGYTF.

The chain joins TRBV5-1 to TRBJ2-3; no clear D gene. Germline V gene lookup returns CDR1 SGHRS and CDR2 YFSETQ. Trimming stripped 0 bases from V and 2 bases from J, with 13 bases between. The CDR3 contains 16 residues. CDR3 residues: CASSLGITLPTDTQYF. For the CDR3, the DNA is TGCGCCAGCAGCTTGGGGATTACCCTCCCCACAGATACGCAGTATTTT.

This clonotype appeared a few times. J is TRBJ2-7 and V is TRBV7-9; 8 bases match TRBD1. Unmatched junction bases numbered 6, after V lost 5 bases and J lost 0 bases. The CDR3 covers 15 residues. Germline CDR1 reads SEHNR; CDR2 reads FQNEAQ (reference sequence). The CDR3 region is CASSTRTGSSYEQYF. The DNA for the CDR3 is TGTGCCAGCAGCACCCGGACAGGGAGCTCCTACGAGCAGTACTTC.

This clonotype was observed a single time. The chain has TRBV9 and TRBJ2-1; possible D gene TRBD2, 7 bases. The CDR3 contains 18 residues. CDR1 is SGDLS, CDR2 YYNGEE, per germline. The V and J ends lost 0 bases and 0 bases respectively, with 16 bases between them. The CDR3 region is CASSVEGGGPRSYNEQFF. As DNA, the CDR3 is TGTGCCAGCAGCGTAGAAGGGGGAGGGCCCCGCTCCTACAATGAGCAGTTCTTC.

This chain uses TRBV28 with TRBJ2-6, with 9 bases aligning to TRBD1. Germline values: CDR1 MDHEN, CDR2 SYDVKM. The CDR3 is 17 residues long. The V segment lost 5 bases and the J segment 4 bases; nucleotides outside the gene matches: 9. The CDR3 coding sequence is TGTGCCAGCAGTCCTACACAGGGGGCGCAAGGGGCCAACGTCCTGACTTTC. It translates to CASSPTQGAQGANVLTF.

This clonotype was observed a single time. The chain recombines TRBV5-5 with TRBJ2-3; a weak D match, TRBD2 (5 bases). The CDR3 spans 14 residues. Per the germline V gene, CDR1 is SGHKS and CDR2 is YYEKEE (reference sequence). V was cut by 2 bases and J by 6 bases, with 13 bases left in between. CDR3 region: CASSFTGKLDTQYF. CDR3 nucleotide sequence: TGTGCCAGCAGCTTTACGGGGAAATTGGATACGCAGTATTTT.

This chain links TRBV6-6 with TRBJ1-2; unclear D gene. Trimming took 2 bases from V and 6 from J, leaving 7 bases between them. The CDR3 spans 12 residues. Germline CDR1 MNHNY, CDR2 SVGAGI (reference sequence). CDR3 amino acids: CASSYATNGYTF. The CDR3 nucleotides are TGTGCCAGCAGTTACGCGACAAATGGCTACACCTTC.

In its sample, this clonotype was seen a few times. The chain employs TRBV7-2 and TRBJ2-7; 8 positions agree with TRBD2. V was clipped by 5 bases and J by 3 bases; unmatched bases: 9. Looked up from germline, CDR1 is SGHTA and CDR2 is FQGNSA. The CDR3 is made up of 15 amino acids. In nucleotides, the CDR3 is TGTGCCAGCAGCGCCGGACTAGCCGGGGTCTACGAGCAGTACTTC. The encoded protein is CASSAGLAGVYEQYF.

This chain connects TRBV7-9 to TRBJ2-1, with D maybe TRBD2 (5 bases). The CDR3 runs 13 residues. The V end was cut by 8 bases, the J end by 6 bases, with 14 bases between. CDR1 SEHNR and CDR2 FQNEAQ come from the germline V gene (reference sequence). CDR3 protein: CASRGGPGNEQFF. The CDR3 DNA sequence: TGTGCCAGCCGAGGAGGCCCCGGCAATGAGCAGTTCTTC. Looking up the rest from reference TRBV7-9 and TRBJ2-1 gives the full variable domain: DTGVSQNPRHKITKRGQNVTFRCDPISEHNRLYWYRQTLGQGPEFLTYFQNEAQLEKSRLLSDRFSAERPKGSFSTLEIQRTEQGDSAMYLCASRGGPGNEQFFGPGTRLTVL.

The chain uses TRBV5-1 and TRBJ2-1, with 11 bases matching TRBD2. Germline-derived CDR1 and CDR2 are SGHRS and YFSETQ. The CDR3 totals 17 residues. J was trimmed by 7 bases and V by 4 bases; bases with no gene match: 13. CDR3 in amino acids: CASSQTLAGGVRNEQFF. The CDR3 DNA is TGCGCCAGCAGCCAGACCCTAGCGGGGGGCGTCAGGAATGAGCAGTTCTTC.